The 12 T cell receptor beta chains reported below all come from one sample, sequenced in a study of cytomegalovirus exposure and HLA in healthy donors. 60 Vbeta and 13 Jbeta primers were used in PCR. The assay was immunoSEQ multiplex PCR, and TCRdb's table has in-frame clones only and misses some. Here the sample spans 75,000 to 100,000 clones, approximately 72% being singletons. The sample comprised PBMCs. The receptor set was obtained from a female donor in good health and CMV-seropositive.

This clone came up a few times. The chain couples TRBV28 to TRBJ2-5, with 7 nucleotides matching TRBD2. The trim removed 6 bases at V and 3 bases at J, leaving 22 bases unmatched. This CDR3 spans 19 amino acids. Germline loops: CDR1 MDHEN, CDR2 SYDVKM. CDR3 residues: CASSPWEGKVEGFKETQYF. CDR3 DNA: TGTGCCAGCAGCCCCTGGGAGGGCAAAGTGGAAGGGTTCAAAGAGACCCAGTACTTC.

The J gene is TRBJ1-2, the V gene TRBV5-6; 8 bases fit TRBD1. This CDR3 contains 12 residues. The germline V gene encodes CDR1 SGHDT and CDR2 YYEEEE. J gave up 8 bases and V 3 bases, and 3 bases lay outside the gene matches. The CDR3 is CASSSGGRGYTF. CDR3 nucleotide sequence: TGTGCCAGCAGCTCAGGGGGCAGGGGCTACACCTTC.

V gene TRBV10-3 combines with J gene TRBJ2-5, with 11 bases identical to TRBD2. V lost 10 bases, J lost 2 bases, and 3 bases stayed unmatched. In germline, CDR1 is ENHRY, CDR2 SYGVKD. The CDR3 contains 13 residues. The CDR3 reads CATSSGGQETQYF. The CDR3 DNA is TGTGCCACCTCTAGCGGGGGGCAAGAGACCCAGTACTTC.

The chain recombines TRBV4-3 with TRBJ1-3, with a tentative D call TRBD1 (5 bases). Looked up from germline, CDR1 is LGHNA and CDR2 is YSLEER. Trimming left V 1 base short and J 3 bases short, with 10 bases between. The CDR3 spans 15 residues. The CDR3 reads CASSQGQGRGNTIYF. As DNA, the CDR3 is TGCGCCAGCAGCCAAGGCCAGGGTCGTGGAAACACCATATATTTT.

V gene TRBV27 combines with J gene TRBJ1-1; D is perhaps TRBD1 (6 bases). Germline-derived CDR1 and CDR2 are MNHEY and SMNVEV (reference sequence). The V gene lost 8 bases and the J gene lost 1 base, with 8 bases spanning the gap. CDR3 length: 12 residues. CDR3 in amino acids: CASQQGNTEAFF. In DNA, the CDR3 is TGTGCCAGCCAACAGGGGAACACTGAAGCTTTCTTT.

V is TRBV30 and J is TRBJ2-7; tentatively, D is TRBD2 (5 bases). From germline, CDR1 is GTSNPN and CDR2 SVGIG (reference sequence). The V and J ends lost 1 base and 3 bases respectively, with 10 bases between them. CDR3 size: 13 residues. The CDR3 reads CAWSEGAYYEQYF. The CDR3 DNA follows: TGTGCCTGGAGTGAGGGAGCCTACTACGAGCAGTACTTC.

The chain employs TRBV2 and TRBJ1-2; D is ambiguous. V was trimmed by 5 bases and J by 2 bases, leaving 6 bases between them. CDR1 and CDR2 from the germline V gene are SNHLY and FYNNEI. This CDR3 is 12 amino acids long. The CDR3 sequence: CASSRRNYGYTF. The CDR3 region has the DNA TGTGCCAGCAGTCGGAGGAACTATGGCTACACCTTC. Together with reference TRBV2 and TRBJ1-2, the CDR3 gives the full variable domain: EPEVTQTPSHQVTQMGQEVILRCVPISNHLYFYWYRQILGQKVEFLVSFYNNEISEKSEIFDDQFSVERPDGSNFTLKIRSTKLEDSAMYFCASSRRNYGYTFGSGTRLTVV.

The chain carries TRBV5-1 and TRBJ2-7; 10 nucleotides agree with TRBD1. This CDR3 contains 16 residues. With V trimmed by 0 bases and J by 1 base, 4 bases remained unmatched. CDR1 and CDR2 (germline): SGHRS, YFSETQ. CDR3: CASSLDDRGQSYEQYF. The DNA of the CDR3 is TGCGCCAGCAGCTTGGATGACAGGGGGCAATCCTACGAGCAGTACTTC.

The CDR3 DNA sequence: TGCGCCAGCAGCCAGGCTGTAGGTCTAGGTTCCTACGAGCAGTACTTC. This gives the protein CASSQAVGLGSYEQYF. The V call is TRBV4-3, the J call TRBJ2-7, with D hard to call. The V end lost 3 bases, the J end lost 1 base, and 16 bases lay between the germline ends. Germline CDR1 reads LGHNA; CDR2 reads YSLEER. The CDR3 extends over 16 amino acids.

This clone was seen only once. The rearrangement links TRBV19 to TRBJ2-5, with a tentative D call TRBD1 (5 bases). V lost 10 bases to trimming and J lost 2 bases, with 17 bases between them. CDR1 is LNHDA, CDR2 SQIVND, per germline (reference sequence). The CDR3 is 14 residues long. This chain's CDR3 is CATRALGQQETQYF. CDR3 DNA: TGTGCCACCAGGGCACTCGGACAACAAGAGACCCAGTACTTC.

This clone was detected only once. The V gene is TRBV4-3, the J gene TRBJ2-1, with D possibly TRBD2 on 6 matching bases. The CDR3 is 16 amino acids. V was trimmed by 1 base and J by 1 base, leaving 11 bases between them. The V gene's germline CDR1 is LGHNA and CDR2 YSLEER. The CDR3 loop is CASSQAPGTSYNEQFF. The CDR3 nucleotides are TGCGCCAGCAGCCAAGCCCCCGGGACTTCCTACAATGAGCAGTTCTTC.

This CDR3 is CASSRQGSGYTF. Written as DNA, the CDR3 is TGTGCCAGTAGTAGACAGGGGTCTGGCTACACCTTC. The chain has TRBV19 and TRBJ1-2; 8 positions agree with TRBD1. The CDR3 covers 12 residues. Trimming removed 4 bases from V and 7 bases from J; junction bases left unmatched: 2. In germline, CDR1 is LNHDA, CDR2 SQIVND (reference sequence).